This TCR beta chain was identified during a study of cytomegalovirus exposure and HLA in healthy donors. Germline V lookup: CDR1 SNHLY, CDR2 FYNNEI. V trimming: 4 bases; J trimming: 9 bases; junction bases outside the gene matches: 8. The CDR3 sequence is 15 residues long. Concerning this clone: Its antigen is currently unknown.

Study outcomes and limitations: There were some public TCRs occurring in many donors, but most TCR sequences were rare. An apparent linkage of common viral pathogens to several of the most significant clusters emerged in a later analysis.

In the PCR, 60 Vbeta and 13 Jbeta primers were used. Data came from immunoSEQ multiplex PCR; TCRdb stores just in-frame clones and leaves some out. Recorded for this sample: over 65,000 clones. The TCR comes from a woman younger than 45 in good health and CMV-seronegative. The sample consisted of PBMCs. The J gene is TRBJ1-6, the V gene TRBV2; 8 nucleotides line up with TRBD1. The CDR3 DNA reads TGTGCCAGCAGTGTACAATCAGGGGGCTCTTCACCCCTCCACTTT. Translation: CASSVQSGGSSPLHF.